What follows are 7 T cell receptor beta chains derived from one specimen sequenced in a study of STAT3 mutations in large granular lymphocyte leukemia. Study results and caveats: Every T-cell large granular lymphocyte leukemia patient had at least one immunodominant TCR beta clonotype.

Using immunoSEQ multiplex PCR, the repertoire was profiled, and TCRdb retains in-frame clones only, with some absent. The data show fewer than 4,000 clones, with roughly two fifths seen just once and 85% held by the top ten. For these receptors, no antigen is known. Material for sequencing was peripheral blood mononuclear cells. All receptors derive from a man aged 60 to 75 with T-cell large granular lymphocyte leukemia. Some clones in this sample may be carry-over from other donors' samples.

This clone was recorded a few times. The chain is built from TRBV30 and TRBJ1-5; TRBD1 matches at 8 bases. V lost 5 bases and J lost 4; bases outside the gene matches: 4. CDR1 GTSNPN and CDR2 SVGIG come from the germline V gene (reference sequence). The CDR3 has 13 amino acids. This CDR3 is CAWAGGRNQPQHF. As DNA, the CDR3 is TGTGCCTGGGCAGGGGGCAGAAATCAGCCCCAGCATTTT.

This clone was seen more than once but under ten times. This sequence joins TRBV6-5 and TRBJ1-2; D remains ambiguous. V lost 2 bases and J 6 bases, leaving 13 bases between the germline ends. In germline, CDR1 is MNHEY, CDR2 SVGAGI. CDR3 length equals 14 residues. The CDR3: CASSYDGLVDGYTF. Here the CDR3 DNA reads TGTGCCAGCAGTTACGACGGCTTAGTGGATGGCTACACCTTC.

This clone was seen a few times. V gene TRBV5-1 combines with J gene TRBJ2-5; 10 positions match TRBD1. CDR3 length equals 15 residues. V shed 3 bases and J 5 bases; nucleotides not matched to a gene: 7. Germline V gene sequence: CDR1 SGHRS, CDR2 YFSETQ. CDR3 amino acids: CASSSTGGAWETQYF. The CDR3 DNA reads as TGCGCCAGCAGCTCGACAGGGGGCGCATGGGAGACCCAGTACTTC. Full variable domain (remainder filled in from reference TRBV5-1 and TRBJ2-5): KAGVTQTPRYLIKTRGQQVTLSCSPISGHRSVSWYQQTPGQGLQFLFEYFSETQRNKGNFPGRFSGRQFSNSRSEMNVSTLELGDSALYLCASSSTGGAWETQYFGPGTRLLVL.

The rearrangement joins TRBV30 to TRBJ1-5; 7 bases agree with TRBD1. V was pared by 2 bases and J by 6 bases, with 7 bases of the junction left unmatched. Germline-derived CDR1 and CDR2 are GTSNPN and SVGIG (reference sequence). This CDR3 contains 14 residues. The CDR3 spells CAWSQSQGIQPQHF. The CDR3 bases are TGTGCCTGGAGTCAATCACAGGGGATTCAGCCCCAGCATTTT.

The chain joins TRBV5-4 to TRBJ2-7; D call uncertain. CDR1 is SGHNT, CDR2 YYREEE, per germline (reference sequence). The CDR3 is 12 residues long. V shed 1 base and J shed 2 bases, with 4 bases lying between them. DNA of the CDR3: TGTGCCAGCAGCTTGTCGGCCTACGAGCAGTACGTC. Translation: CASSLSAYEQYV.

The chain uses TRBV5-1 and TRBJ2-7; possible D gene TRBD1, 6 bases. Trimming removed 7 bases at V and 3 bases at J, with 14 bases between. CDR1 SGHRS and CDR2 YFSETQ come from the germline V gene. The CDR3 sequence is 13 residues long. CDR3 sequence (DNA): TGCGCCAGCCCCATACAGGGTCTCTACGAGCAGTACGTC. Its protein product is CASPIQGLYEQYV.

This clone is a singleton in its sample. V usage is TRBV7-9 and J usage is TRBJ2-3, with D unresolved. Per the germline V gene, CDR1 is SEHNR and CDR2 is FQNEAQ (reference sequence). There are 15 residues in the CDR3. Trimming removed 5 bases at V and 1 base at J, with 13 bases between. CDR3 region: CASSPGSYGTDTQYF. The CDR3 DNA follows: TGTGCCAGCAGCCCCGGGTCCTACGGCACAGATACGCAGTATTTT.